This T cell receptor beta chain was sequenced for a study of OX40 agonist ivuxolimab in advanced cancers. Study details: Mean age approximately 55 years, range about 23 to 80; just over 80% male. Overall study results and limits: Expanded clones tended on average to be more numerous among CD8+ T cells than CD4+. Blood T cells, both CD4+ and CD8+, expanded clonally by week 6 at 0.1 to 3.0 mg/kg. Near-lowest levels of clonal expansion characterized partial responders at 0.1-3.0 mg/kg.

Sequencing was performed with immunoSEQ multiplex PCR; in TCRdb, only in-frame clones are kept and a portion is missing. The sample lists around 76,000 clones; roughly 85% were seen once. Concerning this clone itself: No antigen is known for it.

The starting material was CD4+ or CD8+ T cells sorted from blood, obtained in a trial of the OX40 agonist ivuxolimab. This sequence originates from an adult with an advanced solid tumor such as melanoma, head and neck, liver or kidney cancer.

CDR3 region: CASSLPQPYDREETQYF. In DNA form, the CDR3 reads TGTGCCAGCAGCTTACCCCAGCCGTACGACAGGGAAGAGACCCAGTACTTC. The chain joins TRBV7-2 to TRBJ2-5, with 7 bases matching TRBD1. The CDR3 totals 17 residues. Germline V gives CDR1 SGHTA, CDR2 FQGNSA. The junction had 12 bases not matched to a gene; V was cut back by 2 bases and J by 3 bases.